What follows are 6 T cell receptor beta chains derived from one specimen sequenced in a study of early T cells in non-severe SARS-CoV-2 infection. TCRdb passed the 5' RACE reads through MiXCR, listing each CDR3 protein once. Of tens of thousands of distinct CDR3 sequences listed, roughly a tenth are singletons. Source material: whole blood. All receptors come from an adult who was a healthcare worker with PCR-confirmed SARS-CoV-2 infection or an uninfected control (not recorded which).

This clonotype was counted only a few times. The CDR3, as DNA: TGTGCCAGCTCTCAGCAGGGGGCGTATGGGGCCAACGTCCTGACTTTC. Amino acids: CASSQQGAYGANVLTF. The V call is TRBV18, the J call TRBJ2-6, with 8 bases identical to TRBD1. The germline gives CDR1 KGHSH, CDR2 LQKENI. The trim removed 6 bases at V and 3 bases at J, leaving 7 bases unmatched. CDR3 length equals 16 residues.

This clonotype was observed a few times. The chain is built from TRBV7-2 and TRBJ1-2; D gene ambiguous. The CDR3 is made up of 13 amino acids. Trimming stripped 3 bases from V and 5 bases from J, with 10 bases between. From germline, CDR1 is SGHTA and CDR2 FQGNSA. The chain's CDR3 is CASSLELKYGYTF. The CDR3 DNA is TGTGCCAGCAGCTTGGAACTTAAGTATGGCTACACCTTC.

By proportion, this clonotype is medium-sized. The chain has TRBV12-3 or TRBV12-4 and TRBJ1-2; unclear D gene. CDR3 length: 13 residues. V was cut by 3 bases and J by 4 bases, with 9 bases left in between. In nucleotides, the CDR3 is TGTGCCAGCAGTTTCGGGCGTATCTATGGCTACACCTTC. Translation: CASSFGRIYGYTF.

This rearrangement joins TRBV6-6 to TRBJ2-3; D is unresolved. V was shortened by 2 bases and J by 1 base, with 4 bases between the two germline ends. The CDR3 spans 13 residues. The germline V gene has CDR1 MNHNY and CDR2 SVGAGI (reference sequence). The CDR3 region has the DNA TGTGCCAGCAGTTACAGGGGCACAGATACGCAGTATTTT. It specifies CASSYRGTDTQYF.

This clonotype is a singleton in its sample. The V gene is TRBV12-3 or TRBV12-4, the J gene TRBJ2-3, with a tentative D call TRBD2 (5 bases). Trimming pared 7 bases from V and 4 bases from J, leaving 9 bases between. CDR3 length: 12 residues. The CDR3 protein is CASTLAADTQYF. The CDR3 bases are TGTGCCAGCACCCTAGCAGCAGATACGCAGTATTTT.

The DNA for the CDR3 is TGTGCCAGCAGCCATAGGGGTGTCTATGAGCAGTTCTTC. It yields the protein CASSHRGVYEQFF. The V call is TRBV7-2, the J call TRBJ2-1; D may be TRBD1 (5 bases). Germline loops: CDR1 SGHTA, CDR2 FQGNSA. The germline V and J ends were trimmed by 5 bases and 8 bases, with 13 bases remaining between them. This CDR3 region has 13 residues.